Given below is one T cell receptor (beta chain) in context. Its antigen is still unknown. These data originate in a study of Ad26.COV2.S vaccination and SARS-CoV-2 variants. General study findings and limits: Once vaccination had occurred, spike-specific CD8+ and CD4+ T cell responses reportedly showed substantial breadth. Spike-specific TCR breadth ran higher among vaccine recipients than placebo recipients.

Sample treatment: around 19 received Ad26.COV2.S at low or high dose, single or two shots; 5 received placebo; per-sample allocation not given. Sampling happened 63 days after the first vaccine or placebo injection. Expressing Wuhan-strain SARS-CoV-2 spike, an Ad26 vector served as the vaccine. J gave up 5 bases and V 5 bases, and 13 bases lay outside the gene matches. Germline values: CDR1 SGHTA, CDR2 FQGNSA. The CDR3 runs to 16 residues. Some clones are missing from TCRdb's copy, which holds only in-frame ones; the method was immunoSEQ multiplex PCR. The profile shows approximately 350,000 clones, about nine tenths of them singletons.

J is TRBJ2-5 and V is TRBV7-2; TRBD2 matches at 8 bases. This TCR was recovered from a person between 18 and 65 years old who received the Ad26.COV2.S COVID-19 vaccine or a placebo. Sample: peripheral blood, taken in a trial of Ad26.COV2.S vaccine versus placebo. The CDR3 nucleotides read TGTGCCAGCAGCCCAAGGAGGCCGGGACTAGGTGAGACCCAGTACTTC. It translates to CASSPRRPGLGETQYF.